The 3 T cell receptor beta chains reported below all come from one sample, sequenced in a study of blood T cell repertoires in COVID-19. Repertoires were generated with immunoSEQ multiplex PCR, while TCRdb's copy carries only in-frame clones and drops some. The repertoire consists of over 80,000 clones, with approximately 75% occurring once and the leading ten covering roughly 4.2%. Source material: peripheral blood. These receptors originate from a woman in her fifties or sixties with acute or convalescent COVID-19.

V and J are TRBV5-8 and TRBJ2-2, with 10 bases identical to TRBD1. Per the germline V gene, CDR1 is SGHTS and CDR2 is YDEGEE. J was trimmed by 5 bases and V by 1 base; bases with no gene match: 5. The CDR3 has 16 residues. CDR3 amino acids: CASSLRQGARTGELFF. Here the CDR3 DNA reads TGTGCCAGCAGCTTGAGACAGGGGGCAAGGACCGGGGAGCTGTTTTTT.

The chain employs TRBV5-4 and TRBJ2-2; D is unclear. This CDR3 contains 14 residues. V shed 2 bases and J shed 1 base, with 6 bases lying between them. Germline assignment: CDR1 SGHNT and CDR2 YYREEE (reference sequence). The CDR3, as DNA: TGTGCCAGCAGCTTCACATTGAACACCGGGGAGCTGTTTTTT. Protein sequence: CASSFTLNTGELFF.

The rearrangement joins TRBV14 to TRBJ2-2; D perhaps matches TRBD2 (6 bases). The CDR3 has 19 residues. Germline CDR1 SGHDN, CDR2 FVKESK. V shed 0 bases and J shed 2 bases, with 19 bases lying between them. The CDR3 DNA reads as TGTGCCAGCAGCCAAGATCGGGTTTGGCGGGGTAAAAACACCGGGGAGCTGTTTTTT. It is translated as CASSQDRVWRGKNTGELFF.